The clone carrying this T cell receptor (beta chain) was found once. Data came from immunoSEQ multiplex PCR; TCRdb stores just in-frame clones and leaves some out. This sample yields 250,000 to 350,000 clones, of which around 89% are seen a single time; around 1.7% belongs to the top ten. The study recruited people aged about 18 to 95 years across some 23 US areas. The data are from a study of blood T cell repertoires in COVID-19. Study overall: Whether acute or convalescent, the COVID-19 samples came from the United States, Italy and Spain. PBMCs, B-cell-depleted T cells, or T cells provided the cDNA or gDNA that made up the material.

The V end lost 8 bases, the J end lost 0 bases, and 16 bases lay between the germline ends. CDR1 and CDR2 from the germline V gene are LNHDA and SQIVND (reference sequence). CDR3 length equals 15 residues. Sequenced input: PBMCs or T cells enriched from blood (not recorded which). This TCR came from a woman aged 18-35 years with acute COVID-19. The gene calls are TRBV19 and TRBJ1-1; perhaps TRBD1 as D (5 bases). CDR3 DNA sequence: TGTGCCAGTCGGGAGGCCAACAGGCTGAACACTGAAGCTTTCTTT. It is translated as CASREANRLNTEAFF.